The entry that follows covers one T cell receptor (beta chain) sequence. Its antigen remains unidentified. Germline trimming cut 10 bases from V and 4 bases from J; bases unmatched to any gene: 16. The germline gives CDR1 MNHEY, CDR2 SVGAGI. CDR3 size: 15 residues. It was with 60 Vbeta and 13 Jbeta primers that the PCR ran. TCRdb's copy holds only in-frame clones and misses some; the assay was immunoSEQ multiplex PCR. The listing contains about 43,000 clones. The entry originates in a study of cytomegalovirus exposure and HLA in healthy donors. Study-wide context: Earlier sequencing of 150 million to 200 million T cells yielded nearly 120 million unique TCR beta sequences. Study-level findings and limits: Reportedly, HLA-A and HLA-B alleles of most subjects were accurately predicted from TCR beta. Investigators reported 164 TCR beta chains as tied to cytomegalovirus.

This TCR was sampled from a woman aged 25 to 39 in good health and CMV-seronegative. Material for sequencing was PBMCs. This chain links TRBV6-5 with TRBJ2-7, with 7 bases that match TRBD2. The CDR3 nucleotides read TGTGCCACCCACGGGACTACGAGCGGACATTACGAGCAGTACTTC. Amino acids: CATHGTTSGHYEQYF.